These T cell receptor beta chains were read from a single sample in a study of blood T cell repertoires in COVID-19. Profiling relied on immunoSEQ multiplex PCR, and the TCRdb table lists in-frame clones only, not all of them. The data contain about 210,000 clones, 88% of them singletons. Material for sequencing was PBMCs or T cells enriched from blood (not recorded which). These receptors were collected from a woman in her thirties or forties with acute COVID-19. CDR3s include the opening cysteine and the closing phenylalanine or tryptophan. A D gene is named only where the DNA matches it firmly. Clone size is not always given. Where it is, it says once, few, many or a class for expanded clones.

J | D | V | size | CDR3 | DNA
TRBJ2-7 | TRBD2 | TRBV9 | NA | CASSPGLAETYEQYF | TGTGCCAGCAGCCCGGGACTAGCGGAGACCTACGAGCAGTACTTC
TRBJ1-2 | NA | TRBV11-2 | NA | CASSFGGINYGYTF | TGTGCCAGCAGCTTTGGGGGGATCAACTATGGCTACACCTTC
TRBJ1-4 | NA | TRBV4-3 | NA | CASSQDQAGGGLFF | TGCGCCAGCAGCCAAGACCAAGCGGGGGGAGGTCTGTTTTTT
TRBJ1-2 | NA | TRBV7-2 | NA | CASSLAEGNYGYTF | TGTGCCAGCAGCTTAGCGGAGGGAAACTATGGCTACACCTTC
TRBJ2-3 | NA | TRBV3-1/TRBV3-2 | NA | CASSQTRDTTDTQYF | TGTGCCAGCAGCCAAACCCGGGACACCACAGATACGCAGTATTTT
TRBJ2-2 | TRBD1 | TRBV5-8 | NA | CASSLGQGNTGELFF | TGTGCCAGCAGTTTGGGACAGGGGAACACCGGGGAGCTGTTTTTT
TRBJ2-2 | TRBD1 | TRBV19 | NA | CASSIQGQGFISGELFF | TGTGCCAGTAGTATCCAAGGACAGGGGTTTATTTCCGGGGAGCTGTTTTTT
TRBJ1-6 | NA | TRBV6-5 | NA | CASSYLSGSASPLHF | TGTGCCAGCAGTTACTTATCCGGGTCGGCTTCACCCCTCCACTTT
TRBJ2-7 | TRBD1 | TRBV27 | NA | CASSTDRDRASYEQYF | TGTGCCAGCAGTACCGACCGGGACAGGGCCTCCTACGAGCAGTACTTC
TRBJ1-3 | NA | TRBV2 | NA | CASILEGPGNTIYF | TGTGCCAGCATTCTGGAGGGGCCTGGAAACACCATATATTTT
TRBJ2-3 | TRBD2 | TRBV19 | NA | CATQPGLVSDTQYF | TGTGCCACCCAGCCGGGACTAGTCTCAGATACGCAGTATTTT
TRBJ1-1 | TRBD1 | TRBV5-1 | once | CASSLGGTGTEAFF | TGCGCCAGCAGCTTAGGAGGGACAGGGACTGAAGCTTTCTTT
TRBJ2-1 | TRBD2 | TRBV5-4 | NA | CASRPRRAGEFHEQFF | TGTGCCAGCAGACCCAGGAGAGCGGGAGAGTTCCATGAGCAGTTCTTC
TRBJ1-4 | NA | TRBV5-1 | NA | CASSLGEGSNEKLFF | TGCGCCAGCAGCTTAGGGGAGGGGTCTAATGAAAAACTGTTTTTT
TRBJ1-3 | NA | TRBV10-1 | once | CASSVSSGNTIYF | TGCGCCAGCAGTGTTAGCTCTGGAAACACCATATATTTT
TRBJ1-2 | TRBD1 | TRBV15 | NA | CATSRGEKGAGGYTF | TGTGCCACCAGCAGAGGGGAAAAGGGGGCAGGTGGCTACACCTTC
TRBJ1-3 | NA | TRBV7-2 | NA | CASSFRERDSGNTIYF | TGTGCCAGCAGCTTTCGCGAGCGGGACTCTGGAAACACCATATATTTT
TRBJ1-1 | NA | TRBV7-2 | NA | CASSLSQNMNTEAFF | TGTGCCAGCAGCTTAAGTCAGAATATGAACACTGAAGCTTTCTTT
TRBJ1-6 | TRBD1 | TRBV18 | NA | CASSLNDRGFSDSYNSPLHF | TGTGCCAGCTCACTAAATGACAGGGGATTCTCCGACTCCTATAATTCACCCCTCCACTTT
TRBJ1-1 | NA | TRBV5-1 | once | CASTLGRTALNTEAFF | TGCGCCAGCACCCTTGGAAGGACAGCGCTGAACACTGAAGCTTTCTTT
TRBJ2-5 | NA | TRBV7-9 | once | CASSLSEGLQETQYF | TGTGCCAGCAGCTTAAGTGAGGGCCTCCAAGAGACCCAGTACTTC
TRBJ2-2 | NA | TRBV10-1 | NA | CASSEGFGRGNIGELFF | TGCGCCAGCAGTGAGGGGTTCGGCCGCGGGAACATCGGGGAGCTGTTTTTT
TRBJ1-5 | NA | TRBV27 | NA | CASSSQGVSNQPQHF | TGTGCCAGCAGTTCTCAGGGTGTTTCAAATCAGCCCCAGCATTTT
TRBJ2-1 | NA | TRBV2 | NA | CASGGDRSVHNEQFF | TGTGCCAGCGGGGGCGACAGGTCTGTCCACAATGAGCAGTTCTTC
TRBJ2-5 | NA | TRBV3-1/TRBV3-2 | NA | CASSPGLEGGETQYF | TGTGCCAGCAGCCCGGGGCTAGAGGGGGGGGAGACCCAGTACTTC
TRBJ1-1 | TRBD1 | TRBV7-2 | NA | CASSPGGNTEAFF | TGTGCCAGCAGCCCAGGGGGGAACACTGAAGCTTTCTTT